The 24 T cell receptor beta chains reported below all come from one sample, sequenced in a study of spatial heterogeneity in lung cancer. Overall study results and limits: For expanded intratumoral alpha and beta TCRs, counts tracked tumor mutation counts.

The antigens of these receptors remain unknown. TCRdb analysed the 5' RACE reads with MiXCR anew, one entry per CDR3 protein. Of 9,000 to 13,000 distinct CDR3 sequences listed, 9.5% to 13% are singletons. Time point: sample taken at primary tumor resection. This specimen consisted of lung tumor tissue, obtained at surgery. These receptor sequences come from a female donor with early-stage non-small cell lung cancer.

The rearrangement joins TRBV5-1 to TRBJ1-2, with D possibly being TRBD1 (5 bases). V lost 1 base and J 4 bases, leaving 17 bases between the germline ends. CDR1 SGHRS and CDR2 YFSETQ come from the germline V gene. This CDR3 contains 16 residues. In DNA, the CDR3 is TGCGCCAGCAGCTTGAACCTGGACAAGTCTATCTATGGCTACACCTTC. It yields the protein CASSLNLDKSIYGYTF.

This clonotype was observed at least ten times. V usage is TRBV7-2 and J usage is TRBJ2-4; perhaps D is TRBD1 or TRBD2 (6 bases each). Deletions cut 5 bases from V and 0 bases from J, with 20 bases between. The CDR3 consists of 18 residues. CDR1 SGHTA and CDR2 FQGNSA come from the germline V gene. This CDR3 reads CASSTGQGGNIAKNIQYF. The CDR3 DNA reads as TGTGCCAGCAGCACGGGACAAGGGGGGAACATAGCCAAAAACATTCAGTACTTC. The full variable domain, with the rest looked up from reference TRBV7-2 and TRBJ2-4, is GAGVSQSPSNKVTEKGKDVELRCDPISGHTALYWYRQSLGQGLEFLIYFQGNSAPDKSGLPSDRFSAERTGGSVSTLTIQRTQQEDSAVYLCASSTGQGGNIAKNIQYFGAGTRLSVL.

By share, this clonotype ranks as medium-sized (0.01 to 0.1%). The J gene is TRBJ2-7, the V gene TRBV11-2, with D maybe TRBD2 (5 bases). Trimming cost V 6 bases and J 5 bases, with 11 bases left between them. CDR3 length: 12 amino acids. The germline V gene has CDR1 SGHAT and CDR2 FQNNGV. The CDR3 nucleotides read TGTGCCAGCAGACCGGACTGGGACGAGCAGTACTTC. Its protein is CASRPDWDEQYF.

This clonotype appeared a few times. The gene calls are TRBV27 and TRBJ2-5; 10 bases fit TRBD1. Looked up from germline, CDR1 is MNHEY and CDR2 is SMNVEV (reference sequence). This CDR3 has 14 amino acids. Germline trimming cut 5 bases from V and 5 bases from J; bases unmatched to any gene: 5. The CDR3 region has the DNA TGTGCCAGCAGTCCGGGGACAGGGGTTGAGACCCAGTACTTC. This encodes CASSPGTGVETQYF.

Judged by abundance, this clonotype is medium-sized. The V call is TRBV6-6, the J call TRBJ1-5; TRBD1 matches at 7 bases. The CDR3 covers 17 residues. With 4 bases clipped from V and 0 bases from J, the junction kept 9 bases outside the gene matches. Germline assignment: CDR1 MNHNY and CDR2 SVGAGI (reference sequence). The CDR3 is CASSSGQGENSNQPQHF. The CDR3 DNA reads TGTGCCAGCAGTTCGGGGCAGGGGGAGAATAGCAATCAGCCCCAGCATTTT.

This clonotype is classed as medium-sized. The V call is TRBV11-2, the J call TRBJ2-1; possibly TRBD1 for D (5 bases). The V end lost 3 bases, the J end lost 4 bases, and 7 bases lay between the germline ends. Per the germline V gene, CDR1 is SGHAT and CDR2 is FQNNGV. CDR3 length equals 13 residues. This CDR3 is CASSLTDYNEQFF. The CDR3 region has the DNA TGTGCCAGCAGCTTGACAGATTACAATGAGCAGTTCTTC.

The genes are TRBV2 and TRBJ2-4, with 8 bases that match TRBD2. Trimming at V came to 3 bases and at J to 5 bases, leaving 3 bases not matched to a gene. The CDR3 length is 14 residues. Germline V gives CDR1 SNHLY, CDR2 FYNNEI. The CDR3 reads CASSEGSGENIQYF. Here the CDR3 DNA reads TGTGCCAGCAGTGAGGGTAGCGGGGAAAACATTCAGTACTTC.

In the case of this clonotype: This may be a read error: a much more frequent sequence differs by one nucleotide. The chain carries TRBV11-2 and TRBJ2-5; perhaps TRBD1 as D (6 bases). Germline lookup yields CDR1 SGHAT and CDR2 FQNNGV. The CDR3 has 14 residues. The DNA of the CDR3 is TGTGCCAGCAGCTATCACAGGGCCGGGGAGACCCGGTACTTC. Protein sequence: CASSYHRAGETRYF. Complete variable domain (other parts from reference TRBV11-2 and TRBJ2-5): EAGVAQSPRYKIIEKRQSVAFWCNPISGHATLYWYQQILGQGPKLLIQFQNNGVVDDSQLPKDRFSAERLKGVDSTLKIQPAKLEDSAVYLCASSYHRAGETRYFGPGTRLLVL.

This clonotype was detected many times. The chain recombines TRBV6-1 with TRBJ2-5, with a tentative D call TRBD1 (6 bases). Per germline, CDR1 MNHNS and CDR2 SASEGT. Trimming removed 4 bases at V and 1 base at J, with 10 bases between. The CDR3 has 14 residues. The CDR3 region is CASSVGASQETQYF. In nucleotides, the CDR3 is TGTGCCAGCAGTGTGGGGGCGAGCCAAGAGACCCAGTACTTC.

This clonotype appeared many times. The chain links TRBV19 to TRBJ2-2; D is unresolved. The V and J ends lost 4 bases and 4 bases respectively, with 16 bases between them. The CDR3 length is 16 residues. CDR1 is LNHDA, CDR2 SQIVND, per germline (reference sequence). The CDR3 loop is CASSTRWLGSTGELFF. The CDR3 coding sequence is TGTGCCAGTAGTACACGGTGGTTAGGTTCCACCGGGGAGCTGTTTTTT.

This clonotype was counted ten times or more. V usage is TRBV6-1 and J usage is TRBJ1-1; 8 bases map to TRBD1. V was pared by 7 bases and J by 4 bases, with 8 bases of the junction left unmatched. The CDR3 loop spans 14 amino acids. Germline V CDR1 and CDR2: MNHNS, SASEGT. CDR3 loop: CASIEDRAGTEAFF. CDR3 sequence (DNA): TGTGCCAGCATCGAGGACAGGGCAGGCACTGAAGCTTTCTTT.

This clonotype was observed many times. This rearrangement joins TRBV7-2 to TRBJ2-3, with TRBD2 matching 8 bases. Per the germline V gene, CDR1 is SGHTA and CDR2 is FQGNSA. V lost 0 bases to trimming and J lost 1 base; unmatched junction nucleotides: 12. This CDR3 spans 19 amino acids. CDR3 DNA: TGTGCCAGCAGCTTAGCTGACAGAACTTGGCGGGGGGGCACAGATACGCAGTATTTT. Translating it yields CASSLADRTWRGGTDTQYF.

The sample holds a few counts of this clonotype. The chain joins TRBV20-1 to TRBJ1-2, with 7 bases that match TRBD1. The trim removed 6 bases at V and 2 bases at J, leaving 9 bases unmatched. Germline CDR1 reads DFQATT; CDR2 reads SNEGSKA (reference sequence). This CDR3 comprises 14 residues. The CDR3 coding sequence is TGCAGTGCCCTTCCCGGGACAGAGAACTATGGCTACACCTTC. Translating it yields CSALPGTENYGYTF.

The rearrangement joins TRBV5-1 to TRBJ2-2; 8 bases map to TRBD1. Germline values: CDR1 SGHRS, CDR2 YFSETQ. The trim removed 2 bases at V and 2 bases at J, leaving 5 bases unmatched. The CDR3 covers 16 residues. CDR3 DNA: TGCGCCAGCAGCTTAACCGGGACAGGAAACACCGGGGAGCTGTTTTTT. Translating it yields CASSLTGTGNTGELFF.

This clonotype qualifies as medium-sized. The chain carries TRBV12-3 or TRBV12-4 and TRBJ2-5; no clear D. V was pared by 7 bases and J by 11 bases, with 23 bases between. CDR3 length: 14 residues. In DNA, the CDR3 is TGTGCCAGCATGAGGAATACCGACAAGTCGGCTCAGTACTTC. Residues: CASMRNTDKSAQYF.

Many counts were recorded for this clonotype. CDR3 in DNA: TGCGCCAGCAGCTTGACAGGGGGCGTGCCAGATACGCAGTATTTT. Protein: CASSLTGGVPDTQYF. This chain connects TRBV5-1 to TRBJ2-3; 9 bases align to TRBD1. V dropped 1 base and J dropped 4; count of bases not matched to a gene: 4. The germline V gene encodes CDR1 SGHRS and CDR2 YFSETQ. CDR3 length: 15 residues.

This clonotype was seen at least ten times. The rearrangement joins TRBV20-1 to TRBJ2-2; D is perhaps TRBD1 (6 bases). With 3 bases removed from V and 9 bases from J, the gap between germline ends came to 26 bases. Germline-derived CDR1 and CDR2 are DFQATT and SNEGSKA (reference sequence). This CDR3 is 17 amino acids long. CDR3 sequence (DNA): TGCAGTGCTAGCGGGATGAGTTCTAAGGGGGATCTCCGGGAGCTGTTTTTT. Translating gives CSASGMSSKGDLRELFF.

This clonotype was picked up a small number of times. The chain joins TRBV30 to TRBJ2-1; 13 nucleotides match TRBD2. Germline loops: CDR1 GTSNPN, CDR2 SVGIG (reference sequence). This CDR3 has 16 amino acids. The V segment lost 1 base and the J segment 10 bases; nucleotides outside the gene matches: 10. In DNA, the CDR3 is TGTGCCTGGAGTGAGCCGGGACTAGCGGGATTCGACGAGCAGTTCTTC. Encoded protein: CAWSEPGLAGFDEQFF.

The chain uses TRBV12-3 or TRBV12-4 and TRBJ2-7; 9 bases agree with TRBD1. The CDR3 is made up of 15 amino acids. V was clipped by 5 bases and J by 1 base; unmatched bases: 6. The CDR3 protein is CASSRPGQGSYEQYF. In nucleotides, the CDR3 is TGTGCCAGCAGTCGTCCGGGACAGGGTTCCTACGAGCAGTACTTC.

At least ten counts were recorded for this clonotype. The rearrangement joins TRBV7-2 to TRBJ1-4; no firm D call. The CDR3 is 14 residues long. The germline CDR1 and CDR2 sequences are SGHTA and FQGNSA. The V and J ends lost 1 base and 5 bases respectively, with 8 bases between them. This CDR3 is CASSLEQRNEKLFF. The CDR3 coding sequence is TGTGCCAGCAGCTTAGAACAGCGAAATGAAAAACTGTTTTTT.

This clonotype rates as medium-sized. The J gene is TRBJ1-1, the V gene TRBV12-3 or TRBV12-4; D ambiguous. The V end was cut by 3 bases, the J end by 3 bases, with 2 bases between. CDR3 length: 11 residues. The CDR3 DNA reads TGTGCCAGCAGTTTTTACACTGAAGCTTTCTTT. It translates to CASSFYTEAFF.

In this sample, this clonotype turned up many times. In DNA, the CDR3 is TGCAGTGGCCGACAGGGGGCCTACGAGCAGTACTTC. This gives the protein CSGRQGAYEQYF. The gene calls are TRBV20-1 and TRBJ2-7; 9 positions match TRBD1. The CDR3 length is 12 residues. The J segment lost 2 bases and the V segment lost 7 bases, leaving 3 bases of the junction unmatched. Germline V lookup: CDR1 DFQATT, CDR2 SNEGSKA (reference sequence).

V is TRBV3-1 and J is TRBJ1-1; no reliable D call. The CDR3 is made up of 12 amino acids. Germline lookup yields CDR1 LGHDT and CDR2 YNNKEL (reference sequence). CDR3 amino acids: CAAGVAGTEAFF. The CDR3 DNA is TGTGCTGCAGGAGTCGCGGGCACTGAAGCTTTCTTT. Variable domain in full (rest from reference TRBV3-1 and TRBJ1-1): DTAVSQTPKYLVTQMGNDKSIKCEQNLGHDTMYWYKQDSKKFLKIMFSYNNKELIINETVPNRFSPKSPDKAHLNLHINSLELGDSAVYFCAAGVAGTEAFFGQGTRLTVV.

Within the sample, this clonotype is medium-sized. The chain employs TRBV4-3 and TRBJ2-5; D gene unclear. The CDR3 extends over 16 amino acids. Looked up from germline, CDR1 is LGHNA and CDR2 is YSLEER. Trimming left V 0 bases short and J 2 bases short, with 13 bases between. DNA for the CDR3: TGCGCCAGCAGCCAAGATTTTCGACGGTTTCAAGAGACCCAGTACTTC. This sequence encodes CASSQDFRRFQETQYF.